The 30 T cell receptor beta chains given below trace back to one sample, sequenced in a study of control samples from healthy donors and cancer patients (dated by TCRdb to the early 2020s). Libraries came from the immunoSEQ multiplex PCR assay. TCRdb took this table from immuneACCESS and kept in-frame rearrangements with V and J called. Such tables lack part of the clones; where checked against another copy, unresolved V genes explain under half of the gap, and the rest is unexplained. The sample table lists some 130,000 clones, around nine tenths of them with a count of one. 11% of the sample is taken by the ten largest. What was sequenced was blood. Every receptor here comes from a man aged 25 to 45 in good health.

The chain employs TRBV4-3 and TRBJ1-3; D not certain. The CDR3 has 13 amino acids. Germline V lookup: CDR1 LGHNA, CDR2 YSLEER. Trimming left V 0 bases short and J 4 bases short, with 4 bases between. In nucleotides, the CDR3 is TGCGCCAGCAGCCAAGATGGAGGAAACACCATATATTTT. Translation: CASSQDGGNTIYF.

The genes are TRBV3-1 (or the pseudogene TRBV3-2) and TRBJ2-3; possibly TRBD1 or TRBD2 for D (6 bases each). Germline V CDR1 and CDR2: LGHDT, YNNKEL (reference sequence). CDR3 size: 16 residues. V shed 0 bases and J shed 4 bases, with 14 bases lying between them. CDR3 protein: CASSQDVVRGADTQYF. CDR3 sequence (DNA): TGTGCCAGCAGCCAAGATGTTGTGAGGGGGGCAGATACGCAGTATTTT.

The count of this clone is one. The rearrangement uses TRBV29-1 and TRBJ2-7, with 10 bases aligning to TRBD1. The length of the CDR3 is 15 residues. J was trimmed by 0 bases and V by 0 bases; bases with no gene match: 2. Germline V lookup: CDR1 SQVTM, CDR2 ANQGSEA. CDR3 loop: CSVEERDRGSYEQYF. CDR3 in DNA: TGCAGCGTTGAAGAGCGGGACAGGGGCTCCTACGAGCAGTACTTC.

The chain is built from TRBV3-1 (or the pseudogene TRBV3-2) and TRBJ2-5, with 9 bases lining up with TRBD2. V was pared by 2 bases and J by 7 bases, with 11 bases of the junction left unmatched. Germline CDR1 LGHDT, CDR2 YNNKEL (reference sequence). The CDR3 sequence is 16 residues long. In nucleotides, the CDR3 is TGTGCCAGCAGCCAATTATCGAGCGGGAGGTATGGGACCCAGTACTTC. It is translated as CASSQLSSGRYGTQYF.

This clone appeared many times. At one end, the junction sequence differs from germline, possibly due to a read error. The rearrangement joins TRBV19 to TRBJ1-3, with a tentative D call TRBD1 (5 bases). In germline, CDR1 is LNHDA, CDR2 SQIVND (reference sequence). CDR3 length equals 15 residues. The CDR3 DNA is TGTGCCAGTAGCGAAACCCTGGCCAGTAGGGGTCTCTCGAACTTT. Its protein is CASSETLASRGLSNF. Full variable domain (remainder filled in from reference TRBV19 and TRBJ1-3): DGGITQSPKYLFRKEGQNVTLSCEQNLNHDAMYWYRQDPGQGLRLIYYSQIVNDFQKGDIAEGYSVSREKKESFPLTVTSAQKNPTAFYLCASSETLASRGLSNFGEGSWLTVV.

To note about this clone: This same CDR3 is encoded by further DNA sequences in the sample. The chain carries TRBV5-1 and TRBJ2-1; no clear D gene. The V end was cut by 0 bases, the J end by 6 bases, with 10 bases between. The germline V gene encodes CDR1 SGHRS and CDR2 YFSETQ. The CDR3 runs 14 residues. This CDR3 reads CASSLAPGGNEQFF. DNA for the CDR3: TGCGCCAGCAGCTTGGCCCCCGGCGGCAATGAGCAGTTCTTC.

This sequence joins TRBV2 and TRBJ2-3; D unresolved. The germline V gene encodes CDR1 SNHLY and CDR2 FYNNEI. This CDR3 has 14 amino acids. Trimming removed 3 bases at V and 3 bases at J, with 10 bases between. CDR3 amino acids: CASSELVRTDTQYF. The CDR3 region has the DNA TGTGCCAGCAGTGAGTTAGTCCGGACAGATACGCAGTATTTT.

V is TRBV9 and J is TRBJ1-1; TRBD1 matches at 8 bases. Germline CDR1 reads SGDLS; CDR2 reads YYNGEE. J lost 5 bases, V lost 3 bases, and 9 bases had no gene match. There are 15 residues in the CDR3. The CDR3 is CASSARTGPLTEAFF. The CDR3 region has the DNA TGTGCCAGCAGCGCCCGGACAGGGCCTCTTACTGAAGCTTTCTTT.

The DNA of the CDR3 is TGTGCCAGCAGCCACCGGGACAACTCCTACGAGCAGTACTTC. Translating gives CASSHRDNSYEQYF. The V and J genes are TRBV4-2 and TRBJ2-7; TRBD1 is a possible D gene (6 bases). V was shortened by 3 bases and J by 0 bases, with 9 bases between the two germline ends. Germline V gene data show CDR1 as LGHNA and CDR2 as YNFKEQ. This CDR3 has 14 residues.

CDR3 DNA: TGTGCCAGCAGCGTAGTGCTAGCGGGGCGAGGCGGGGAGCTGTTTTTT. This sequence encodes CASSVVLAGRGGELFF. The chain joins TRBV9 to TRBJ2-2, with 9 bases aligning to TRBD2. CDR1 and CDR2 from the germline V gene are SGDLS and YYNGEE. The CDR3 sequence is 16 residues long. J gave up 7 bases and V 0 bases, and 7 bases lay outside the gene matches. Based on the CDR3 plus reference TRBV9 and TRBJ2-2, the full variable domain is DSGVTQTPKHLITATGQRVTLRCSPRSGDLSVYWYQQSLDQGLQFLIQYYNGEERAKGNILERFSAQQFPDLHSELNLSSLELGDSALYFCASSVVLAGRGGELFFGEGSRLTVL.

The J gene is TRBJ1-2, the V gene TRBV28, with D uncertain. From germline, CDR1 is MDHEN and CDR2 SYDVKM. Trimming stripped 5 bases from V and 4 bases from J, with 14 bases between. The CDR3 runs to 14 residues. CDR3 amino acids: CASSPEAESYGYTF. The CDR3 nucleotides are TGTGCCAGCAGTCCAGAAGCAGAGAGCTATGGCTACACCTTC.

V is TRBV7-9 and J is TRBJ1-5; TRBD1 is a possible D gene (6 bases). CDR3 length equals 14 residues. V gave up 3 bases and J gave up 3 bases, with 9 bases separating them. Germline CDR1 is SEHNR and CDR2 is FQNEAQ (reference sequence). This CDR3 reads CASSLGGPNQPQHF. The DNA for the CDR3 is TGTGCCAGCAGCTTGGGGGGGCCCAATCAGCCCCAGCATTTT.

The chain is built from TRBV25-1 and TRBJ2-7, with D tentatively TRBD1 (7 bases). V gave up 3 bases and J gave up 0 bases, with 15 bases separating them. The CDR3 consists of 16 residues. Germline-derived CDR1 and CDR2 are MGHDK and SYGVNS. The CDR3 is CASSDPGGQSSYEQYF. CDR3 coding DNA: TGTGCCAGCAGTGATCCCGGGGGACAGTCCTCCTACGAGCAGTACTTC.

DNA for the CDR3: TGTGCCAGCAGCCAGAAGGGTCAGGGCAACACTGAAGCTTTCTTT. As protein: CASSQKGQGNTEAFF. The chain joins TRBV3-1 (or the pseudogene TRBV3-2) to TRBJ1-1, with a weak D call TRBD1 (5 bases). CDR1 and CDR2 from the germline V gene are LGHDT and YNNKEL (reference sequence). The V end was cut by 3 bases, the J end by 2 bases, with 13 bases between. The CDR3 is 15 residues long.

This clone has just one count. The chain joins TRBV2 to TRBJ2-7; 8 positions agree with TRBD1. Germline CDR1 is SNHLY and CDR2 is FYNNEI. The V and J ends lost 5 bases and 4 bases, in that order; junction bases with no gene match: 10. The CDR3 consists of 15 residues. The CDR3 reads CASSLRQGSLYEQYF. CDR3 DNA: TGTGCCAGCAGTCTGAGACAGGGGTCGCTGTACGAGCAGTACTTC.

The chain couples TRBV6-5 to TRBJ2-7, with D unresolved. The CDR3 loop spans 12 amino acids. The germline V gene encodes CDR1 MNHEY and CDR2 SVGAGI. Trimming removed 11 bases from V and 0 bases from J, with 11 bases in between. CDR3 in amino acids: CALSAFSYEQYF. The CDR3 region has the DNA TGTGCCTTGTCAGCGTTCTCCTACGAGCAGTACTTC.

The chain has TRBV28 and TRBJ2-7; weak D call: TRBD1 (5 bases). The CDR3 has 11 amino acids. Germline V gene sequence: CDR1 MDHEN, CDR2 SYDVKM. Trimming removed 6 bases from V and 3 bases from J, with 6 bases in between. CDR3 loop: CASRQDYEQYF. CDR3 in DNA: TGTGCCAGCAGACAGGACTACGAGCAGTACTTC.

V usage is TRBV15 and J usage is TRBJ2-1; D assignment may be TRBD1 or TRBD2 (5 bases each). This CDR3 contains 14 residues. V was cut by 9 bases and J by 0 bases, with 12 bases left in between. Germline CDR1 is LNHNV and CDR2 is YYDKDF (reference sequence). CDR3 amino acids: CATGTRSSYNEQFF. The CDR3 nucleotides read TGTGCCACAGGGACCCGGAGCTCCTACAATGAGCAGTTCTTC.

This clone was recorded once. This rearrangement joins TRBV6-6 to TRBJ1-5; TRBD1 aligns across 10 bases. V dropped 5 bases and J dropped 4; count of bases not matched to a gene: 5. Germline V gene data show CDR1 as MNHNY and CDR2 as SVGAGI (reference sequence). This CDR3 has 15 residues. CDR3 DNA: TGTGCCAGCAGTCCAGACAGGGGGCTAAATCAGCCCCAGCATTTT. Amino acid sequence: CASSPDRGLNQPQHF.

This rearrangement joins TRBV12-3 or TRBV12-4 to TRBJ2-5; D is undetermined. This CDR3 is 13 amino acids long. V shed 1 base and J shed 4 bases, with 7 bases lying between them. The CDR3 DNA follows: TGTGCCAGCAGTTTAGGCGGCCCAGAGACCCAGTACTTC. Translating it yields CASSLGGPETQYF.

The chain has TRBV6-5 and TRBJ1-2, with TRBD1 as a possible D gene (6 bases). Germline CDR1 is MNHEY and CDR2 is SVGAGI. The germline V and J ends were trimmed by 6 bases and 2 bases, with 13 bases remaining between them. There are 14 residues in the CDR3. The CDR3 sequence is CASRQTGKNYGYTF. CDR3 coding DNA: TGTGCCAGCAGACAAACAGGGAAAAACTATGGCTACACCTTC.

The chain links TRBV11-3 to TRBJ2-1; D is perhaps TRBD1 or TRBD2 (6 bases each). This CDR3 spans 14 amino acids. The V gene lost 1 base and the J gene lost 10 bases, with 14 bases spanning the gap. Germline V CDR1 and CDR2: SGHNT, YENEEA. The CDR3 DNA reads as TGTGCCAGCAGCTTAGTGCTAGGGGGGAGAGAGCAGTTCTTC. Protein: CASSLVLGGREQFF.

This clone was found a few times. J is TRBJ2-7 and V is TRBV11-3, with D possibly being TRBD2 (6 bases). V lost 5 bases, J lost 1 base, and 15 bases lay in between. Germline values: CDR1 SGHNT, CDR2 YENEEA. The CDR3 length is 15 residues. The DNA of the CDR3 is TGTGCCAGCAGCCTAGCCTTGGGGGGTTCCTACGAGCAGTACTTC. It is translated as CASSLALGGSYEQYF. Looking up the rest from reference TRBV11-3 and TRBJ2-7 gives the full variable domain: EAGVVQSPRYKIIEKKQPVAFWCNPISGHNTLYWYLQNLGQGPELLIRYENEEAVDDSQLPKDRFSAERLKGVDSTLKIQPAELGDSAVYLCASSLALGGSYEQYFGPGTRLTVT.

The chain has TRBV24-1 and TRBJ1-2; no definite D call. The ends were cut back, 5 bases at V and 3 bases at J, with 6 bases in the middle. The CDR3 spans 12 residues. Germline-derived CDR1 and CDR2 are KGHDR and SFDVKD. CDR3 DNA sequence: TGTGCCACCAGTGGAATCGACTATGGCTACACCTTC. Its translation is CATSGIDYGYTF.

This rearrangement joins TRBV24-1 to TRBJ2-1; D is unresolved. Trimming pared 0 bases from V and 5 bases from J, leaving 13 bases between. The CDR3 loop spans 16 amino acids. Per the germline V gene, CDR1 is KGHDR and CDR2 is SFDVKD. In DNA form, the CDR3 reads TGTGCCACCAGTGATTTGGGCGGCTCAAGGAACAATGAGCAGTTCTTC. This encodes CATSDLGGSRNNEQFF.

The J gene is TRBJ1-1, the V gene TRBV19; D gene ambiguous. Germline V gene lookup returns CDR1 LNHDA and CDR2 SQIVND (reference sequence). The CDR3 loop spans 13 amino acids. V was pared by 5 bases and J by 3 bases, with 10 bases between. CDR3 bases: TGTGCCAGTAGTCCCCTAACCGACACTGAAGCTTTCTTT. This sequence encodes CASSPLTDTEAFF.

V usage is TRBV2 and J usage is TRBJ1-3; no reliable D call. The CDR3 is made up of 14 amino acids. The V gene lost 4 bases and the J gene lost 1 base, with 8 bases spanning the gap. Germline V gene data show CDR1 as SNHLY and CDR2 as FYNNEI. The CDR3 DNA sequence: TGTGCCAGCAGTGCCTCCGGATCTGGAAACACCATATATTTT. This codes for CASSASGSGNTIYF.

In this sample, this clone turned up once. Other nucleotide sequences from this sample produce the same CDR3. In DNA form, the CDR3 reads TGTGCCAGCAGCTTACAGGGGGGTCGGGAGCCCCAGCATTTT. This translates into CASSLQGGREPQHF. V usage is TRBV5-6 and J usage is TRBJ1-5; TRBD1 matches 8 bases. Germline values: CDR1 SGHDT, CDR2 YYEEEE. V gave up 2 bases and J gave up 8 bases; unmatched junction bases: 6. The CDR3 covers 14 residues.

This clone appeared a single time. This chain connects TRBV9 to TRBJ2-1; D perhaps matches TRBD2 (5 bases). This CDR3 spans 14 amino acids. The germline V and J ends were trimmed by 2 bases and 9 bases, with 15 bases remaining between them. The germline V gene encodes CDR1 SGDLS and CDR2 YYNGEE. The CDR3 region has the DNA TGTGCCAGCAGCGTCAGTCCTAGCTATGGTGAGCAGTTCTTC. It codes for CASSVSPSYGEQFF.

The chain links TRBV11-3 to TRBJ2-5; the D is unclear. Trimming cost V 5 bases and J 5 bases, with 9 bases left between them. CDR3 length: 12 residues. Per the germline V gene, CDR1 is SGHNT and CDR2 is YENEEA. For the CDR3, the DNA is TGTGCCAGCAGCGACCTCCAGGAGACCCAGTACTTC. Protein: CASSDLQETQYF.